This T cell receptor (beta chain) was sequenced for a study of blood T cell repertoires in COVID-19. Study overall: From the United States, Italy and Spain came samples of acute and convalescent COVID-19. PBMCs, B-cell-depleted T cells, or T cells provided the cDNA or gDNA that made up the material.

The authors' processing: For nucleated cells, counts were estimated from reference gene primer amplification. Clones were read by immunoSEQ multiplex PCR, and TCRdb kept only the in-frame ones, dropping some. The V and J calls and clone size are taken from that table; D and trimming were inferred from the DNA. The sample lists about 200,000 clones, about 89% occurring once. V dropped 0 bases and J dropped 7; count of bases not matched to a gene: 6. The CDR3 is 16 amino acids. Germline-derived CDR1 and CDR2 are LNHNV and YYDKDF (reference sequence). V and J are TRBV15 and TRBJ1-4; 9 nucleotides agree with TRBD1. The specimen sequenced was peripheral blood. This clonotype originated in a man aged 55-75 years who had recovered from COVID-19. The CDR3 region has the DNA TGTGCCACCAGCAGAGATGACGGGACAGGGCTTGAAAAACTGTTTTTT. Translation: CATSRDDGTGLEKLFF.